This T cell receptor beta chain was found in a study of blood T cell repertoires in COVID-19 (dated by TCRdb to 2018 to 2021). With respect to the entire study: Samples from collaborators originated in the United States, Italy and Spain and spanned both the acute and convalescent phases of COVID-19. The prospective study material was composed of cDNA or gDNA derived from T cells, B-cell-depleted T cells, or PBMCs. The dataset comprised deeply sampled blood TCRbeta repertoires from subjects exposed to, actively infected with, or recovered from COVID-19. The repertoires were released in a freely available public database intended as a resource for research on the immune response to SARS-CoV-2. The samples were drawn from the first 160 participants of the ongoing ImmuneRACE study and from about 1,200 subjects provided by 6 global collaborators. Nearly every sample came with metadata listing a de-identified subject ID, COVID-19 status, age in years and sex. Where available, HLA class I and class II types were obtained from metadata supplied by the sample provider rather than from assay-based typing. Points the paper makes about the study in general: The quantity of clinical and demographic metadata differed by source and by participant and was supplied without curation.

Worth noting for this clone: The antigen it recognizes is unknown. The input lacks base qualities; no much larger clone sits a single base away.

At one collaborating source in Seattle, patients were enrolled during active infection and were followed longitudinally through the course of disease. Each collaborating institution followed its own protocols to collect whole blood in K2EDTA tubes. For TCRbeta analysis, collaborators shipped samples in one of three forms: frozen whole blood, isolated PBMCs, or DNA extracted from either of those sample types. The immunoSEQ Assay, a bias-controlled multiplex PCR, was used to amplify TCRbeta CDR3 regions from genomic DNA. The authors' analysis ran thus. Nucleated cell counts per sample were estimated from amplification of reference gene primers within the assay. To quantify the absolute abundance of each unique TCRbeta CDR3 rearrangement, sequence reads were collapsed and filtered. For each sample, productive Simpson clonality was calculated by taking the square root of Simpson's diversity index across productive rearrangements. Entries here come from immuneACCESS through TCRdb and include only in-frame sequences with V and J called. Some clones fail to appear in such tables; in the studies checked, an unresolved V gene covers under half of the shortfall, and the cause of the remainder is unknown. V and J calls and clone size come straight from that table; D and trimming were deduced from the DNA. The sample table records over 95,000 clones; 75% to 90% of these occur just once. The top ten clones comprise about 5.5% of the sample.

The source is a woman aged 55-69 years with COVID-19, enrolled during active disease. Sequencing was carried out using peripheral blood.

The DNA reads TGTGCCAGCAGATCGGAGTTCTCCTTACCGGAGCAGTTCTTC. Translated, it gives CASRSEFSLPEQFF. The chain links TRBV2 with TRBJ2-1; no D gene call is confident. From the germline V gene, CDR1 is SNHLY and CDR2 is FYNNEI. Deletion took 6 bases off V and 10 bases off J, with a span of 19 bases between the germline ends. Measured from the cysteine to the phenylalanine, the CDR3 is 14 residues long. The entry retains the CDR3 DNA only, 42 bases that are in frame from base 1.